The 12 T cell receptor beta chains below all came from one sample that was sequenced in a study of blood T cell repertoires in COVID-19. Assay used: immunoSEQ multiplex PCR; TCRdb lists only in-frame clones, some missing. The sample includes 60,000 to 100,000 clones, around 90% seen only once; the top ten take approximately 4.5%. The sample consisted of peripheral blood. The source of these receptors is a man aged 45-65 years with active COVID-19.

The V and J genes are TRBV7-8 and TRBJ2-1, with 10 bases that match TRBD2. CDR3 length: 15 residues. Germline CDR1 and CDR2: SGHVS and FQNEAQ. The trim removed 6 bases at V and 6 bases at J, leaving 8 bases unmatched. The CDR3 DNA sequence: TGTGCCAGCAGTTCCCTAGCGGGAGTGGCCAATGAGCAGTTCTTC. This codes for CASSSLAGVANEQFF.

V is TRBV29-1 and J is TRBJ1-1; maybe TRBD1 (5 bases). Trimming stripped 8 bases from V and 5 bases from J, with 12 bases between. Germline-derived CDR1 and CDR2 are SQVTM and ANQGSEA. CDR3 length: 11 amino acids. CDR3 nucleotide sequence: TGCAGCTATGCCCAGGGTACTGAAGCTTTCTTT. It translates to CSYAQGTEAFF.

This rearrangement joins TRBV4-2 to TRBJ2-1; 12 nucleotides match TRBD2. V gave up 4 bases and J gave up 8 bases; unmatched junction bases: 6. There are 15 residues in the CDR3. Germline CDR1 LGHNA, CDR2 YNFKEQ. CDR3 in amino acids: CASSRRLAGEDEQFF. The CDR3 DNA reads as TGTGCCAGCAGCCGACGACTAGCGGGAGAAGATGAGCAGTTCTTC.

This chain's CDR3 is CASSARTGLEQYF. CDR3 nucleotides: TGTGCCAGCAGCGCCCGGACAGGGCTCGAGCAGTACTTC. The chain combines TRBV7-9 with TRBJ2-7, with 8 bases matching TRBD1. The germline gives CDR1 SEHNR, CDR2 FQNEAQ (reference sequence). The J segment lost 6 bases and the V segment lost 5 bases, leaving 6 bases of the junction unmatched. This CDR3 has 13 residues.

In this sample, this clone turned up once. J is TRBJ2-5 and V is TRBV27; D may be TRBD1 (6 bases). The V end was cut by 5 bases, the J end by 5 bases, with 18 bases between. This CDR3 region has 15 residues. Germline CDR1 reads MNHEY; CDR2 reads SMNVEV (reference sequence). The CDR3 loop is CASSPLDRRRETQYF. DNA of the CDR3: TGTGCCAGCAGTCCACTCGACAGGAGGAGGGAGACCCAGTACTTC.

The rearrangement uses TRBV19 and TRBJ1-1, with 9 bases aligning to TRBD1. This CDR3 spans 15 amino acids. Germline CDR1 is LNHDA and CDR2 is SQIVND (reference sequence). V lost 4 bases and J lost 3; bases outside the gene matches: 6. CDR3 amino acids: CASSKDRGRDTEAFF. CDR3 nucleotide sequence: TGTGCCAGTAGTAAGGACAGGGGCCGCGACACTGAAGCTTTCTTT. The full variable domain, completed using reference TRBV19 and TRBJ1-1, is DGGITQSPKYLFRKEGQNVTLSCEQNLNHDAMYWYRQDPGQGLRLIYYSQIVNDFQKGDIAEGYSVSREKKESFPLTVTSAQKNPTAFYLCASSKDRGRDTEAFFGQGTRLTVV.

This rearrangement joins TRBV27 to TRBJ2-1; TRBD1 matches 7 bases. The length of the CDR3 is 14 residues. The V and J ends lost 8 bases and 7 bases, in that order; junction bases with no gene match: 11. Germline V gives CDR1 MNHEY, CDR2 SMNVEV (reference sequence). The CDR3 is CASSPDRKRNEQFF. In DNA form, the CDR3 reads TGTGCCAGCTCCCCGGACAGGAAAAGGAATGAGCAGTTCTTC.

This sequence joins TRBV18 and TRBJ1-4; D perhaps matches TRBD1 (5 bases). This CDR3 is built from 14 residues. V was clipped by 3 bases and J by 7 bases, with 12 bases between them. Looked up from germline, CDR1 is KGHSH and CDR2 is LQKENI. CDR3 sequence reads: CASSPGLGPEKLFF. CDR3 coding DNA: TGTGCCAGCTCACCGGGACTGGGGCCTGAAAAACTGTTTTTT.

J is TRBJ2-1 and V is TRBV6-5; 7 nucleotides line up with TRBD2. V lost 6 bases, J lost 12 bases, and 11 bases stayed unmatched. Germline-derived CDR1 and CDR2 are MNHEY and SVGAGI. This CDR3 has 13 residues. The CDR3 loop reads CASSGAGVDGQFF. In DNA form, the CDR3 reads TGTGCCAGCAGCGGGGCGGGGGTGGATGGGCAGTTCTTC.

The rearrangement uses TRBV9 and TRBJ1-6; no clear D. This CDR3 is 14 amino acids long. Looked up from germline, CDR1 is SGDLS and CDR2 is YYNGEE. V was pared by 0 bases and J by 6 bases, with 7 bases between. The CDR3 nucleotides are TGTGCCAGCAGCGTAGGTGCCGGTAATTCACCCCTCCACTTT. Translated, it gives CASSVGAGNSPLHF.

CDR3 sequence reads: CASSFATGVFSGNTIYF. CDR3 DNA: TGTGCCAGCAGCTTCGCCACAGGGGTATTTTCTGGAAACACCATATATTTT. The rearrangement links TRBV7-2 to TRBJ1-3, with 7 bases aligning to TRBD1. V lost 3 bases and J lost 1; bases outside the gene matches: 9. The length of the CDR3 is 17 residues. From germline, CDR1 is SGHTA and CDR2 FQGNSA. Looking up the rest from reference TRBV7-2 and TRBJ1-3 gives the full variable domain: GAGVSQSPSNKVTEKGKDVELRCDPISGHTALYWYRQSLGQGLEFLIYFQGNSAPDKSGLPSDRFSAERTGGSVSTLTIQRTQQEDSAVYLCASSFATGVFSGNTIYFGEGSWLTVV.

The V gene is TRBV11-2, the J gene TRBJ2-7, with 7 bases aligning to TRBD2. The V gene end was trimmed by 2 bases and the J gene end by 8 bases; junction bases not matched to a gene: 3. The length of the CDR3 is 12 residues. The V gene's germline CDR1 is SGHAT and CDR2 FQNNGV. In nucleotides, the CDR3 is TGTGCCAGCAGCTTAAGGCGGGGGAAGCAGTACTTC. As protein: CASSLRRGKQYF.